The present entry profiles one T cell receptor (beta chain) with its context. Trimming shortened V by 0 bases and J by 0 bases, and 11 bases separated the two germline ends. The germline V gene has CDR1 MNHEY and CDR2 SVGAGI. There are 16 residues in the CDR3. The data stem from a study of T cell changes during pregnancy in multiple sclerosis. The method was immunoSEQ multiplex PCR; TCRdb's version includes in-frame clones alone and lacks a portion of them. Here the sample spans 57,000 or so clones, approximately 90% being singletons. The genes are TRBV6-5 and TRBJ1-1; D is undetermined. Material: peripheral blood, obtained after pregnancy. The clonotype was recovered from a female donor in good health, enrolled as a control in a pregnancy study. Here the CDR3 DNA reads TGTGCCAGCAGTTACTCGACGCGGCTAATGAACACTGAAGCTTTCTTT. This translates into CASSYSTRLMNTEAFF.